In this sample, the clone carrying this T cell receptor (beta chain) turned up many times. Its antigen remains unknown. Deletions cut 0 bases from V and 2 bases from J, with 10 bases between. The CDR3 contains 15 residues. From germline, CDR1 is MGHRA and CDR2 YSYEKL. This entry comes from a study of T cells in Graves' hyperthyroidism and ophthalmopathy. The study's findings and limits: Ophthalmopathy, which appeared later, was predicted by the model a median around 6.9 months before onset.

The diagnostic basis comprised clinical symptoms, serum thyroxine and TRAb, thyroid ultrasound and orbital computed tomography. TCR beta CDR3 regions were amplified from RNA. First-round RT-PCR of the TCR CDR3 relied on the HTBI primer set. TCRdb passed the multiplex PCR reads through MiXCR, listing each CDR3 protein once. The sample has almost 600,000 distinct CDR3 sequences, around 42% seen once. V is TRBV4-1 and J is TRBJ2-5; D uncertain. The receptor's source is a woman aged 18-35 years with Graves' hyperthyroidism. The sample consisted of peripheral blood or thyroid tissue (not recorded which). Written as DNA, the CDR3 is TGCGCCAGCAGCCAAGAGGGCAGAGAACAAGAGACCCAGTACTTC. Its protein product is CASSQEGREQETQYF.